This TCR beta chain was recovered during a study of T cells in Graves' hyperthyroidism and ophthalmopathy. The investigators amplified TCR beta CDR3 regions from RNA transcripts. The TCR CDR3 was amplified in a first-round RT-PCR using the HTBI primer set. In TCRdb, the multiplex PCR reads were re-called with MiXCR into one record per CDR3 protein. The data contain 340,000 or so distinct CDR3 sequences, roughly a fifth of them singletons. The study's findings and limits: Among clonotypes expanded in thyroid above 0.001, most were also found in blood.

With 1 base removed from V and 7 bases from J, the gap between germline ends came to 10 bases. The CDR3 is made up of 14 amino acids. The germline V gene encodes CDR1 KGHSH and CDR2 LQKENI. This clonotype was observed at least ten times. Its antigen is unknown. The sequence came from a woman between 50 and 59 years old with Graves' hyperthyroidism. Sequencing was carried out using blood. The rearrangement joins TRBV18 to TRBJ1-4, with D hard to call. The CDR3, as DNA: TGTGCCAGCTCACCACAGACGTGGGGTGAAAAACTGTTTTTT. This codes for CASSPQTWGEKLFF.